This TCR beta chain derives from a study of T cell repertoires in cytomegalovirus infection. At the level of the study: An indication of both CMV infection and matching HLA type came from public TCR beta signatures.

TCRdb called the reads again in MiXCR, with one record for every CDR3 protein. Seen here are 200,000 to 300,000 distinct CDR3 sequences, approximately 13% observed once, and the top ten hold around 9.5%. The CDR3 is 13 residues long. Trimming pared 7 bases from V and 1 base from J, leaving 10 bases between. Germline V CDR1 and CDR2: SNHLY, FYNNEI. Material for sequencing was PBMCs. The clonotype originates from a human donor in good health (CMV status not recorded). Some clones in this sample may be carry-over from other donors' samples. The chain links TRBV2 to TRBJ1-1, with a tentative D call TRBD1 (5 bases). CDR3 bases: TGTGCCAGCACCGGGACGGCGAACACTGAAGCTTTCTTT. This codes for CASTGTANTEAFF.